This T cell receptor (beta chain) emerged from a study of shared clonotypes between healthy human individuals. The study's findings and limits: An anticipated effect of sequencing depth on clonotype sharing among donors was recognized. Incompleteness in sorted-subset sequencing, despite large depth, was shown by rarefaction.

Worth noting for this clone: Its antigen is still unknown.

The run depth of the assay was deep. Assay used: immunoSEQ multiplex PCR; TCRdb lists only in-frame clones, some missing. This sample has around 2.5 million clones; approximately 93% occur once, and the top ten carry 0.36%. All donors qualified as healthy HIV-negative adults and had experienced no recent acute infections or vaccinations. The germline V gene has CDR1 SGHRS and CDR2 YFSETQ. The CDR3 loop spans 15 amino acids. Trimming cost V 0 bases and J 3 bases, with 13 bases left between them. V and J are TRBV5-1 and TRBJ2-7; D not certain. The source is a man in his late teens or twenties in good health. Some clones in this sample may be carry-over from other donors' samples. Sequencing was done on a sample of naive CD4+ T cells from PBMCs. Subset of the sample: CD45RA+ positively selected. The CDR3 here is CASSLVFGRDYEQYF. The CDR3 nucleotides are TGCGCCAGCAGCTTGGTTTTCGGCAGAGACTACGAGCAGTACTTC.